The 9 T cell receptor beta chains reported below all come from one sample, sequenced in a study of shared clonotypes between healthy human individuals. Assay used: immunoSEQ multiplex PCR; TCRdb lists only in-frame clones, some missing. The table records about 600,000 clones, around 97% of them present only once. The sample comprised naive CD4+ T cells sorted from blood. As to subset: CD45RA+ positively selected. Receptors were obtained from a young woman in good health.

The chain links TRBV5-1 to TRBJ2-2, with 7 nucleotides matching TRBD1. With V trimmed by 2 bases and J by 2 bases, 9 bases remained unmatched. The length of the CDR3 is 17 residues. CDR1 and CDR2 from the germline V gene are SGHRS and YFSETQ. The CDR3 sequence is CASSLKQGFFNTGELFF. DNA of the CDR3: TGCGCCAGCAGCTTAAAACAGGGGTTTTTCAACACCGGGGAGCTGTTTTTT.

The chain recombines TRBV29-1 with TRBJ1-5; weak D call: TRBD1 (5 bases). V was pared by 4 bases and J by 4 bases, with 11 bases between. Per germline, CDR1 SQVTM and CDR2 ANQGSEA. The CDR3 runs to 13 residues. CDR3 sequence: CSVGDGPNQPQHF. The DNA of the CDR3 is TGCAGCGTTGGGGACGGACCTAATCAGCCCCAGCATTTT.

This chain connects TRBV7-8 to TRBJ2-6; D not certain. Trimming removed 2 bases at V and 0 bases at J, with 14 bases between. This CDR3 comprises 18 residues. CDR1 is SGHVS, CDR2 FQNEAQ, per germline. CDR3 coding DNA: TGTGCCAGCAGCTTAAAAAGGCATGGCAGCTCTGGGGCCAACGTCCTGACTTTC. This translates into CASSLKRHGSSGANVLTF.

This chain links TRBV5-1 with TRBJ2-3; D may be TRBD2 (7 bases). The CDR3 loop spans 15 amino acids. CDR1 and CDR2 (germline): SGHRS, YFSETQ. The ends were cut back, 1 base at V and 3 bases at J, with 12 bases in the middle. The CDR3 here is CASSLNREGTDTQYF. The CDR3 DNA sequence: TGCGCCAGCAGCTTGAACAGGGAGGGGACAGATACGCAGTATTTT.

The chain joins TRBV6-6 to TRBJ1-1; D might be TRBD1 (5 bases). This CDR3 is 15 amino acids long. Germline lookup yields CDR1 MNHNY and CDR2 SVGAGI (reference sequence). With 2 bases removed from V and 1 base from J, the gap between germline ends came to 11 bases. The CDR3 loop is CASSYGGAQNTEAFF. The CDR3 bases are TGTGCCAGCAGTTACGGAGGGGCCCAGAACACTGAAGCTTTCTTT.

CDR3 DNA sequence: TGTGCCAGCCAAGGAGGGGGCAGGAGCAATCAGCCCCAGCATTTT. Translated, it gives CASQGGGRSNQPQHF. This chain connects TRBV19 to TRBJ1-5; 7 bases match TRBD1. Germline V lookup: CDR1 LNHDA, CDR2 SQIVND (reference sequence). V lost 9 bases to trimming and J lost 1 base; unmatched junction nucleotides: 9. There are 15 residues in the CDR3.

The chain is built from TRBV27 and TRBJ2-5; a possible D gene is TRBD2 (6 bases). The CDR3 has 14 residues. V lost 2 bases and J 1 base, leaving 8 bases between the germline ends. The V gene's germline CDR1 is MNHEY and CDR2 SMNVEV (reference sequence). The CDR3 reads CASSLNGGQETQYF. The CDR3 coding sequence is TGTGCCAGCAGTTTAAACGGGGGCCAAGAGACCCAGTACTTC.

The chain recombines TRBV1 with TRBJ2-1; TRBD2 is the table's D call and was not checked against the DNA. TRBV1 is given as a pseudogene. This CDR3 is built from 20 residues. The CDR3 is CTSSQTGSSGRSGSYNEQFF. The CDR3 nucleotides read TGCACCAGCAGCCAAACGGGGTCCAGCGGGAGATCGGGCTCCTACAATGAGCAGTTCTTC.

The gene calls are TRBV19 and TRBJ1-4; D is undetermined. CDR1 LNHDA and CDR2 SQIVND come from the germline V gene (reference sequence). V lost 5 bases, J lost 5 bases, and 12 bases lay in between. The length of the CDR3 is 14 residues. The CDR3 DNA follows: TGTGCCAGTAGTGTACTGGACCGCAATGAAAAACTGTTTTTT. Its translation: CASSVLDRNEKLFF.